Sequencing of this T cell receptor (beta chain) was carried out in a study of T cell responses to AZD1222 COVID-19 vaccine. General study points: Spike-wide vaccine-associated CD4 TCRs dominated at 160-218 and 743-854. Unmutated regions of variants are reportedly targeted by nearly half of spike-specific TCRs. In a largely white British group with more females than males, clonal diversity was possibly underestimated.

CDR1 and CDR2 (germline): MNHEY, SVGEGT. V was cut by 5 bases and J by 7 bases, with 14 bases left in between. CDR3 length equals 13 residues. As for this clone: Its cognate antigen is unknown.

This table comes from immunoSEQ multiplex PCR, and its TCRdb copy is limited to in-frame clones, with some not included. The data contain approximately 130,000 clones, 70% to 90% of them seen just once; the ten biggest clones take up approximately 8.5%. The source is an adult in good health. This chain connects TRBV6-2 or TRBV6-3 to TRBJ1-2, with D perhaps matching TRBD1 (6 bases). The specimen was peripheral blood, collected on day 0 of AZD1222 vaccination. CDR3 sequence: CASSNRESGGYTF. The DNA of the CDR3 is TGTGCCAGCAGTAACAGGGAGAGCGGTGGCTACACCTTC.